This is a list of T cell receptor beta chains from one sample in a study of Graves' ophthalmopathy and Graves' hyperthyroidism. Each CDR3 protein is one row after TCRdb ran MiXCR on the multiplex PCR reads. Altogether 260,000 or so distinct CDR3 sequences are present, around 45% being singletons, with the ten largest covering around half. Input material: peripheral blood. These receptors were collected from an adult man with Graves' ophthalmopathy. Both conserved end residues are part of each CDR3. Each record gives: V gene, D gene, J gene, clone size, CDR3 protein, CDR3 DNA. A D gene is named only where the DNA matches it firmly. A row's size may be missing; if present it is once, few, many or a size class.

V gene: TRBV7-9
D gene: NA
J gene: TRBJ1-4
clone size: NA
CDR3 protein: CASSLLGEKLFF
CDR3 DNA: TGTGCCAGCAGCTTACTTGGTGAAAAACTGTTTTTT

V gene: TRBV29-1
D gene: TRBD2
J gene: TRBJ2-5
clone size: NA
CDR3 protein: CSAVEGLAGYQETQYF
CDR3 DNA: TGCAGCGCCGTAGAGGGACTAGCGGGGTACCAAGAGACCCAGTACTTC

V gene: TRBV5-5
D gene: NA
J gene: TRBJ1-5
clone size: once
CDR3 protein: CASSQGGLHGNQPQHF
CDR3 DNA: TGTGCCAGCAGCCAAGGGGGACTCCACGGCAATCAGCCCCAGCATTTT

V gene: TRBV7-6
D gene: TRBD1
J gene: TRBJ1-5
clone size: NA
CDR3 protein: CASSPGTGLNQPQHF
CDR3 DNA: TGTGCCAGCAGCCCAGGGACAGGGCTCAATCAGCCCCAGCATTTT

V gene: TRBV3-1
D gene: TRBD1
J gene: TRBJ1-4
clone size: NA
CDR3 protein: CASSQGFGTGNEKLFF
CDR3 DNA: TGTGCCAGCAGCCAAGGATTTGGGACAGGCAATGAAAAACTGTTTTTT

V gene: TRBV6-6
D gene: TRBD2
J gene: TRBJ2-5
clone size: few
CDR3 protein: CASSTGLAGDQETQYF
CDR3 DNA: TGTGCCAGCAGCACCGGACTAGCGGGGGACCAAGAGACCCAGTACTTC

V gene: TRBV7-2
D gene: NA
J gene: TRBJ1-2
clone size: NA
CDR3 protein: CASSQASNYGYTF
CDR3 DNA: TGTGCCAGCAGCCAGGCCTCTAACTATGGCTACACCTTC

V gene: TRBV5-1
D gene: NA
J gene: TRBJ1-6
clone size: NA
CDR3 protein: CASMGEDSWSSPLHF
CDR3 DNA: TGCGCCAGTATGGGGGAGGACAGCTGGTCTTCACCCCTCCACTTT

V gene: TRBV4-2
D gene: NA
J gene: TRBJ1-3
clone size: few
CDR3 protein: CASSQILGDTIYF
CDR3 DNA: TGTGCCAGCAGCCAAATCCTCGGTGACACCATATATTTT

V gene: TRBV7-2
D gene: NA
J gene: TRBJ1-1
clone size: NA
CDR3 protein: CASRVGPSNTEAFF
CDR3 DNA: TGTGCCAGCCGGGTGGGACCCTCGAACACTGAAGCTTTCTTT

V gene: TRBV11-2
D gene: NA
J gene: TRBJ2-7
clone size: NA
CDR3 protein: CASSLDRSQGASYEQYF
CDR3 DNA: TGTGCCAGCAGCTTAGACCGCAGCCAAGGTGCATCCTACGAGCAGTACTTC

V gene: TRBV2
D gene: NA
J gene: TRBJ1-1
clone size: NA
CDR3 protein: CASSERWLMMNTEAFF
CDR3 DNA: TGTGCCAGCAGTGAAAGGTGGCTGATGATGAACACTGAAGCTTTCTTT

V gene: TRBV18
D gene: NA
J gene: TRBJ1-1
clone size: NA
CDR3 protein: CASSPADMNTEAFF
CDR3 DNA: TGTGCCAGCTCACCAGCGGACATGAACACTGAAGCTTTCTTT

V gene: TRBV11-2
D gene: TRBD1
J gene: TRBJ1-1
clone size: NA
CDR3 protein: CASSRGQGPSTEAFF
CDR3 DNA: TGTGCCAGCAGCCGAGGACAGGGTCCAAGCACTGAAGCTTTCTTT

V gene: TRBV2
D gene: NA
J gene: TRBJ2-7
clone size: few
CDR3 protein: CASSGVEQYF
CDR3 DNA: TGTGCCAGCTCGGGGGTCGAGCAGTACTTC

V gene: TRBV6-2/TRBV6-3
D gene: NA
J gene: TRBJ1-1
clone size: NA
CDR3 protein: CASSYSPDTEAFF
CDR3 DNA: TGTGCCAGCAGTTACAGTCCGGACACTGAAGCTTTCTTT